The 22 T cell receptor beta chains given below trace back to one sample, sequenced in a study of vaccination effects on CD4 cells after COVID-19. Clones were sequenced by immunoSEQ multiplex PCR, and TCRdb holds only the in-frame ones, with some missing. The profile shows tens of thousands of clones, 74% of them singletons. Their antigen targets remain unknown. A roughly 10-day culture period preceded the isolation of CD4+ T cells. Two doses of either BNT162b2 or mRNA-1273 were given to each participant. The source material was CD4+ T cells from PBMCs cultured without peptide, sampled after COVID-19 vaccination. These receptors came from a human donor who received a COVID-19 vaccine.

The gene calls are TRBV30 and TRBJ1-2; no reliable D call. CDR1 is GTSNPN and CDR2 is SVGIG in the germline V gene (reference sequence). This CDR3 is 13 amino acids long. The V gene lost 2 bases and the J gene lost 8 bases, with 15 bases spanning the gap. CDR3 DNA sequence: TGTGCCTGGAGTTTCGACTACCAGGAAGGCTACACCTTC. This translates into CAWSFDYQEGYTF.

This CDR3 is CASSYSGQSLQETQYF. In DNA form, the CDR3 reads TGTGCCAGCAGTTACTCGGGACAGAGCCTCCAAGAGACCCAGTACTTC. The J gene is TRBJ2-5, the V gene TRBV6-5, with 7 bases lining up with TRBD1. CDR1 and CDR2 from the germline V gene are MNHEY and SVGAGI. Losses at the gene ends were 0 bases for V and 1 base for J; bases not matched to a gene: 5. The CDR3 runs 16 residues.

The gene calls are TRBV5-4 and TRBJ2-5, with D unclear. The CDR3 contains 15 residues. Germline CDR1 reads SGHNT; CDR2 reads YYREEE (reference sequence). Trimming took off 3 bases at V and 5 bases at J, with 17 bases between the two ends. This CDR3 reads CASSYYSTPGETQYF. In nucleotides, the CDR3 is TGTGCCAGCAGCTATTACAGCACTCCCGGGGAGACCCAGTACTTC.

This clone came up a few times. The V and J genes are TRBV4-3 and TRBJ2-4; 9 bases agree with TRBD2. Trimming removed 0 bases from V and 10 bases from J; junction bases left unmatched: 4. Germline V CDR1 and CDR2: LGHNA, YSLEER. CDR3 size: 14 residues. This chain's CDR3 is CASSQDGAGGIQYF. As DNA, the CDR3 is TGCGCCAGCAGCCAAGACGGGGCGGGGGGGATTCAGTACTTC.

The chain links TRBV6-4 to TRBJ2-3; D remains unclear. The length of the CDR3 is 15 residues. Germline assignment: CDR1 MRHNA and CDR2 SNTAGT. With 4 bases removed from V and 0 bases from J, the gap between germline ends came to 11 bases. The CDR3 loop is CASSGEFQSTDTQYF. CDR3 DNA sequence: TGTGCCAGCAGTGGGGAATTTCAGAGCACAGATACGCAGTATTTT.

This clone came up once. This chain uses TRBV6-5 with TRBJ2-4; perhaps TRBD1 as D (6 bases). V was trimmed by 5 bases and J by 0 bases, leaving 11 bases between them. The CDR3 runs 15 residues. Germline V lookup: CDR1 MNHEY, CDR2 SVGAGI. The CDR3: CASSRTDLAKNIQYF. CDR3 coding DNA: TGTGCCAGCAGTAGGACAGATCTAGCCAAAAACATTCAGTACTTC.

V gene TRBV5-1 combines with J gene TRBJ1-3; TRBD1 matches at 10 bases. V trimming: 4 bases; J trimming: 0 bases; junction bases outside the gene matches: 4. Germline V gene sequence: CDR1 SGHRS, CDR2 YFSETQ. The CDR3 has 16 residues. CDR3: CASSLRTGGSGNTIYF. The CDR3 nucleotides read TGCGCCAGCAGCCTAAGGACAGGGGGCTCTGGAAACACCATATATTTT.

The CDR3 loop is CASSDWAADRAYEQYV. The CDR3, as DNA: TGTGCCAGCAGTGATTGGGCGGCGGACAGGGCCTACGAGCAGTACGTC. The genes are TRBV6-1 and TRBJ2-7, with 8 bases fitting TRBD1. Germline values: CDR1 MNHNS, CDR2 SASEGT. Trimming took 3 bases from V and 2 from J; bases not matched to a gene: 9. The CDR3 totals 16 residues.

V gene TRBV28 combines with J gene TRBJ1-4; TRBD1 matches at 10 bases. This CDR3 has 14 amino acids. From germline, CDR1 is MDHEN and CDR2 SYDVKM. V was pared by 6 bases and J by 8 bases, with 6 bases of the junction left unmatched. The CDR3 reads CASSRQGAGEKLFF. The CDR3 coding sequence is TGTGCCAGCAGCCGACAGGGGGCGGGAGAAAAACTGTTTTTT.

CDR3 sequence reads: CASSQGWTGSGYTF. CDR3 sequence (DNA): TGCGCCAGCAGCCAAGGTTGGACAGGGTCTGGCTACACCTTC. V is TRBV4-1 and J is TRBJ1-2; 8 nucleotides agree with TRBD1. Germline CDR1 and CDR2: MGHRA and YSYEKL. V was clipped by 1 base and J by 7 bases; unmatched bases: 5. The CDR3 runs to 14 residues.

A remark on this clone: Other DNA sequences in the same sample also yield this CDR3. The chain recombines TRBV19 with TRBJ1-2; a weak D match, TRBD1 (6 bases). From germline, CDR1 is LNHDA and CDR2 SQIVND (reference sequence). The V end was cut by 4 bases, the J end by 3 bases, with 15 bases between. The CDR3 consists of 15 residues. The CDR3 here is CASSKRGGRDYGYTF. The CDR3 bases are TGTGCCAGTAGTAAACGAGGGGGAAGGGACTATGGCTACACCTTC.

The chain uses TRBV6-4 and TRBJ2-2; 10 bases align to TRBD2. V was pared by 4 bases and J by 5 bases, with 7 bases of the junction left unmatched. The CDR3 sequence is 16 residues long. Germline values: CDR1 MRHNA, CDR2 SNTAGT. The CDR3 DNA sequence: TGTGCCAGCAGTGCCTTAGCGGGGGGACGGACCGGGGAGCTGTTTTTT. Amino acids: CASSALAGGRTGELFF.

This clone was seen only once. The chain is built from TRBV19 and TRBJ1-5; 7 bases are shared with TRBD1. The germline V gene encodes CDR1 LNHDA and CDR2 SQIVND (reference sequence). The CDR3 runs 14 residues. Germline trimming cut 10 bases from V and 1 base from J; bases unmatched to any gene: 7. CDR3 nucleotide sequence: TGTGCCACCTCCGACAGGGCGAGCAATCAGCCCCAGCATTTT. Translation gives CATSDRASNQPQHF. Supplemented by reference TRBV19 and TRBJ1-5, the full variable domain reads DGGITQSPKYLFRKEGQNVTLSCEQNLNHDAMYWYRQDPGQGLRLIYYSQIVNDFQKGDIAEGYSVSREKKESFPLTVTSAQKNPTAFYLCATSDRASNQPQHFGDGTRLSIL.

This clone has only one observation. The chain is built from TRBV9 and TRBJ1-1; D is perhaps TRBD1 (6 bases). CDR3 size: 16 residues. V was trimmed by 2 bases and J by 1 base, leaving 15 bases between them. Germline V CDR1 and CDR2: SGDLS, YYNGEE. CDR3 protein: CASSVGPGGGNTEAFF. The CDR3 DNA reads TGTGCCAGCAGCGTCGGACCCGGAGGGGGGAACACTGAAGCTTTCTTT.

This chain connects TRBV25-1 to TRBJ1-6; 7 bases fit TRBD1. The length of the CDR3 is 13 residues. CDR1 and CDR2 (germline): MGHDK, SYGVNS. The trim removed 9 bases at V and 14 bases at J, leaving 13 bases unmatched. For the CDR3, the DNA is TGTGCCAGATTCACAGGGGCCCGGTCGACCCTCCACTTT. As protein: CARFTGARSTLHF.

This clone was seen just once. V usage is TRBV29-1 and J usage is TRBJ2-2, with 15 bases aligning to TRBD2. This CDR3 has 15 amino acids. Germline lookup yields CDR1 SQVTM and CDR2 ANQGSEA. V was pared by 7 bases and J by 2 bases, with 2 bases of the junction left unmatched. CDR3 residues: CSGTSGGDNTGELFF. For the CDR3, the DNA is TGCAGCGGGACTAGCGGGGGGGACAACACCGGGGAGCTGTTTTTT.

V usage is TRBV24-1 and J usage is TRBJ2-1, with D possibly TRBD1 on 6 matching bases. V was cut by 5 bases and J by 5 bases, with 15 bases left in between. The CDR3 totals 15 residues. Germline V gene data show CDR1 as KGHDR and CDR2 as SFDVKD. This chain's CDR3 is CATSVLDRDNNEQFF. CDR3 sequence (DNA): TGTGCCACCAGTGTCCTGGACAGAGACAACAATGAGCAGTTCTTC.

The V call is TRBV11-2, the J call TRBJ2-3; no reliable D call. This CDR3 is 14 amino acids long. Germline CDR1 is SGHAT and CDR2 is FQNNGV. Trimming took 4 bases from V and 4 from J, leaving 12 bases between them. CDR3 sequence reads: CASSSQRLSDTQYF. DNA of the CDR3: TGTGCCAGCAGCTCCCAGCGCCTATCAGATACGCAGTATTTT.

This rearrangement joins TRBV7-8 to TRBJ2-3; D is ambiguous. This CDR3 is built from 15 residues. Trimming pared 0 bases from V and 0 bases from J, leaving 7 bases between. Germline CDR1 SGHVS, CDR2 FQNEAQ. CDR3 nucleotides: TGTGCCAGCAGCTTAGCCGAGCTGAGCACAGATACGCAGTATTTT. Translation: CASSLAELSTDTQYF. Variable domain in full (rest from reference TRBV7-8 and TRBJ2-3): GAGVSQSPRYKVAKRGQDVALRCDPISGHVSLFWYQQALGQGPEFLTYFQNEAQLDKSGLPSDRFFAERPEGSVSTLKIQRTQQEDSAVYLCASSLAELSTDTQYFGPGTRLTVL.

The rearrangement links TRBV5-4 to TRBJ2-3; weak D call: TRBD1 (6 bases). The length of the CDR3 is 15 residues. V shed 3 bases and J shed 0 bases, with 11 bases lying between them. Per germline, CDR1 SGHNT and CDR2 YYREEE (reference sequence). The CDR3 sequence: CASSSSTGSTDTQYF. Here the CDR3 DNA reads TGTGCCAGCAGCTCTTCTACAGGGAGCACAGATACGCAGTATTTT. Full variable domain (remainder filled in from reference TRBV5-4 and TRBJ2-3): ETGVTQSPTHLIKTRGQQVTLRCSSQSGHNTVSWYQQALGQGPQFIFQYYREEENGRGNFPPRFSGLQFPNYSSELNVNALELDDSALYLCASSSSTGSTDTQYFGPGTRLTVL.

Here the CDR3 DNA reads TGTGCCAGCAGCTCAGAGGGTAACACTGAAGCTTTCTTT. This sequence encodes CASSSEGNTEAFF. This chain connects TRBV11-3 to TRBJ1-1; D unresolved. Germline V CDR1 and CDR2: SGHNT, YENEEA. The CDR3 has 13 residues. V dropped 4 bases and J dropped 2 bases, with 8 bases sitting between them.

V and J are TRBV7-2 and TRBJ2-5; D might be TRBD1 or TRBD2, each matching 6 bases. This CDR3 has 14 amino acids. Germline V lookup: CDR1 SGHTA, CDR2 FQGNSA. Trimming took off 5 bases at V and 5 bases at J, with 15 bases between the two ends. This CDR3 reads CASSLQGGPETQYF. For the CDR3, the DNA is TGTGCCAGCAGCCTACAGGGAGGTCCGGAGACCCAGTACTTC.